Listed here are 14 T cell receptor beta chains from one sample, sequenced in a study of cytomegalovirus exposure and HLA in healthy donors. Use of 60 Vbeta and 13 Jbeta primers characterized the PCR. The method was immunoSEQ multiplex PCR; TCRdb's version includes in-frame clones alone and lacks a portion of them. Found here are about 110,000 clones, approximately 83% of them singletons; the top ten hold 5.5% to 7%. The sequenced sample consisted of PBMCs. These receptors came from a man aged 18 to 29 in good health and CMV-seronegative.

The table lists this clone with a count of one. The chain joins TRBV5-1 to TRBJ2-5, with 10 nucleotides matching TRBD2. The CDR3 runs to 17 residues. Germline lookup yields CDR1 SGHRS and CDR2 YFSETQ. Trimming cost V 0 bases and J 1 base; bases outside gene matches: 6. The CDR3 DNA reads TGCGCCAGCAGCTTGGGGCTAGCGGGAGAGGGCCAAGAGACCCAGTACTTC. It encodes CASSLGLAGEGQETQYF.

This clone turned up a few times. The gene calls are TRBV6-6 and TRBJ1-5, with D uncertain. The CDR3 loop spans 16 amino acids. Looked up from germline, CDR1 is MNHNY and CDR2 is SVGAGI (reference sequence). V lost 7 bases to trimming and J lost 6 bases, with 22 bases between them. The CDR3 region is CASTRSLAGDGQPQHF. Written as DNA, the CDR3 is TGTGCCAGCACCAGAAGCCTGGCCGGAGATGGTCAGCCCCAGCATTTT.

There are a few counts of this clone. Other DNA sequences of this sample code for an identical CDR3. The chain has TRBV2 and TRBJ2-2; D unresolved. Trimming removed 0 bases from V and 4 bases from J, with 6 bases in between. The CDR3 length is 14 residues. Germline CDR1 is SNHLY and CDR2 is FYNNEI. CDR3 region: CASSEARLTGELFF. As DNA, the CDR3 is TGTGCCAGCAGTGAAGCGCGGCTCACCGGGGAGCTGTTTTTT.

The rearrangement uses TRBV9 and TRBJ2-3, with 10 bases matching TRBD2. CDR1 and CDR2 (germline): SGDLS, YYNGEE. The CDR3 runs 15 residues. Trimming removed 3 bases from V and 2 bases from J; junction bases left unmatched: 3. CDR3 sequence (DNA): TGTGCCAGCAGCGCTAGCGGGAGTACCACAGATACGCAGTATTTT. Translating gives CASSASGSTTDTQYF.

This chain joins TRBV10-3 and TRBJ2-7; D gene uncertain. V dropped 11 bases and J dropped 1 base, with 15 bases sitting between them. The CDR3 sequence is 13 residues long. CDR1 is ENHRY, CDR2 SYGVKD, per germline. This CDR3 reads CASSLIQSYEQYF. CDR3 bases: TGTGCCTCCTCGTTGATACAGTCCTACGAGCAGTACTTC.

This clone occurred once. This chain links TRBV27 with TRBJ2-3; 11 positions agree with TRBD2. Trimming removed 6 bases from V and 2 bases from J; junction bases left unmatched: 4. The V gene's germline CDR1 is MNHEY and CDR2 SMNVEV (reference sequence). The CDR3 spans 15 residues. CDR3 coding DNA: TGTGCCAGCAGCCCGGGACTAGCGGCCACAGATACGCAGTATTTT. This gives the protein CASSPGLAATDTQYF.

V usage is TRBV11-2 and J usage is TRBJ2-1, with D tentatively TRBD2 (5 bases). The V end lost 5 bases, the J end lost 2 bases, and 13 bases lay between the germline ends. The germline V gene has CDR1 SGHAT and CDR2 FQNNGV. The CDR3 spans 15 residues. CDR3 in amino acids: CASSQRAGPYNEQFF. CDR3 nucleotide sequence: TGTGCCAGCAGCCAAAGGGCGGGTCCCTACAATGAGCAGTTCTTC.

This clone was counted only a few times. The chain links TRBV29-1 to TRBJ1-1, with TRBD1 matching over 7 bases. The ends lost 5 bases at V and 0 bases at J; junction bases unmatched: 3. There are 13 residues in the CDR3. The germline V gene encodes CDR1 SQVTM and CDR2 ANQGSEA. CDR3 sequence (DNA): TGCAGCGTTACCGGACAGGTGAACACTGAAGCTTTCTTT. Protein: CSVTGQVNTEAFF.

The J gene is TRBJ1-2, the V gene TRBV18; 9 nucleotides agree with TRBD1. Looked up from germline, CDR1 is KGHSH and CDR2 is LQKENI. CDR3 length equals 19 residues. The J segment lost 3 bases and the V segment lost 1 base, leaving 15 bases of the junction unmatched. CDR3 DNA sequence: TGTGCCAGCTCACCACTTCCCGGGACAGGGTCACCTGGTGACTATGGCTACACCTTC. Its translation: CASSPLPGTGSPGDYGYTF.

CDR3 amino acids: CASSSSRGSYNEQFF. CDR3 nucleotides: TGTGCCAGCAGCAGCTCCAGGGGCTCCTACAATGAGCAGTTCTTC. This rearrangement joins TRBV5-4 to TRBJ2-1; tentatively, D is TRBD1 (6 bases). There are 15 residues in the CDR3. Looked up from germline, CDR1 is SGHNT and CDR2 is YYREEE (reference sequence). Trimming removed 4 bases from V and 0 bases from J, with 11 bases in between.

The chain carries TRBV6-5 and TRBJ2-5; a weak D match, TRBD1 (5 bases). Germline assignment: CDR1 MNHEY and CDR2 SVGAGI. This CDR3 region has 16 residues. The V gene lost 2 bases and the J gene lost 5 bases, with 18 bases spanning the gap. The CDR3 is CASSYIPTIAGETQYF. CDR3 nucleotide sequence: TGTGCCAGCAGTTACATACCTACCATTGCAGGGGAGACCCAGTACTTC.

This chain connects TRBV7-9 to TRBJ1-5; D perhaps matches TRBD1 (5 bases). CDR1 and CDR2 (germline): SEHNR, FQNEAQ (reference sequence). This CDR3 has 14 amino acids. Trimming cost V 4 bases and J 4 bases, with 11 bases left between them. The CDR3 sequence: CASSSDGTNQPQHF. Here the CDR3 DNA reads TGTGCCAGCAGCTCGGACGGGACTAATCAGCCCCAGCATTTT.

The chain recombines TRBV29-1 with TRBJ2-7; D gene ambiguous. The CDR3 length is 12 residues. Trimming removed 2 bases at V and 0 bases at J, with 5 bases between. Germline loops: CDR1 SQVTM, CDR2 ANQGSEA. The CDR3 DNA is TGCAGCGTTGAATCATTCTCCTACGAGCAGTACTTC. Amino acid sequence: CSVESFSYEQYF.

This clone was observed a handful of times. The chain links TRBV6-5 to TRBJ1-1, with D maybe TRBD1 (6 bases). CDR1 and CDR2 (germline): MNHEY, SVGAGI. CDR3 length: 14 amino acids. V lost 2 bases, J lost 3 bases, and 10 bases lay in between. The CDR3 is CASSYEGGDTEAFF. Here the CDR3 DNA reads TGTGCCAGCAGTTACGAAGGGGGGGACACTGAAGCTTTCTTT.